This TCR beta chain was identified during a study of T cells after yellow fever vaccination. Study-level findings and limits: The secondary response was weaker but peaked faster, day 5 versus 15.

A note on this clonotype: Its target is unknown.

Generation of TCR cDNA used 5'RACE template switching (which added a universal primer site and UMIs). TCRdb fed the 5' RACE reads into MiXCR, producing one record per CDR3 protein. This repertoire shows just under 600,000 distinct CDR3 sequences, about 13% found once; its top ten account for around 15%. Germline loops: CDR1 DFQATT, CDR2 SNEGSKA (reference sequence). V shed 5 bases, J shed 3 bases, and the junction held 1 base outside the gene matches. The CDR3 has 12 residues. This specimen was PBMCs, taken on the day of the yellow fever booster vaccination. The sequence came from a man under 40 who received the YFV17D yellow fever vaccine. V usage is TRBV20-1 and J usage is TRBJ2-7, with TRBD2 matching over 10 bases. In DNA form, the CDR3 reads TGCAGTGCTCTAGCGGGAGTCTACGAGCAGTACTTC. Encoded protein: CSALAGVYEQYF.